Below are 6 T cell receptor beta chains sequenced from a single sample in a study of cytomegalovirus exposure and HLA in healthy donors. The study ran its PCR with 60 Vbeta and 13 Jbeta primers. Sequenced by immunoSEQ multiplex PCR; TCRdb stores in-frame clones only, minus some. The profile covers around 150,000 clones, with 50% to 75% appearing a single time and roughly 2.5% taken by the ten largest. Specimen: PBMCs. The receptors here all came from a woman aged 40-49 years in good health and CMV-seronegative.

The chain has TRBV7-2 and TRBJ2-7; TRBD2 aligns across 7 bases. The CDR3 contains 13 residues. Germline V gene sequence: CDR1 SGHTA, CDR2 FQGNSA. With V trimmed by 2 bases and J by 3 bases, 1 base remained unmatched. CDR3 amino acids: CASSLRGSYEQYF. The CDR3 bases are TGTGCCAGCAGCTTACGCGGGAGCTACGAGCAGTACTTC.

This clone turned up a few times. V usage is TRBV7-3 and J usage is TRBJ2-2; D perhaps matches TRBD1 (6 bases). The CDR3 totals 16 residues. Trimming removed 5 bases at V and 6 bases at J, with 19 bases between. Germline V lookup: CDR1 SGHTA, CDR2 FQGTGA. The CDR3 sequence is CASSTRTGLGAGELFF. Here the CDR3 DNA reads TGTGCCAGCAGCACCAGAACAGGGTTAGGGGCCGGGGAGCTGTTTTTT. The variable domain in full, completed from reference TRBV7-3 and TRBJ2-2, reads GAGVSQTPSNKVTEKGKYVELRCDPISGHTALYWYRQSLGQGPEFLIYFQGTGAADDSGLPNDRFFAVRPEGSVSTLKIQRTERGDSAVYLCASSTRTGLGAGELFFGEGSRLTVL.

Comment on this clone: Compared with germline, one end of the junction differs, possibly owing to a read error. The chain is built from TRBV6-5 and TRBJ1-2, with 9 bases fitting TRBD1. The CDR3 spans 15 residues. From germline, CDR1 is MNHEY and CDR2 SVGAGI. The CDR3 sequence is CASSYSRGQGYSYTF. The DNA for the CDR3 is TGTGCCAGCAGTTACTCGAGGGGACAGGGCTATAGCTACACCTTC.

This chain connects TRBV6-6 to TRBJ2-7, with 7 bases lining up with TRBD1. The CDR3 is 14 amino acids. Losses at the gene ends were 8 bases for V and 0 bases for J; bases not matched to a gene: 7. In germline, CDR1 is MNHNY, CDR2 SVGAGI (reference sequence). The CDR3 nucleotides read TGTGCCAGCCTCGCCGACAGGGCCTCCTACGAGCAGTACTTC. Translation gives CASLADRASYEQYF.

This clone was found once. The chain joins TRBV28 to TRBJ2-2; TRBD1 matches at 9 bases. This CDR3 region has 13 residues. Germline CDR1 and CDR2: MDHEN and SYDVKM. Trimming cost V 6 bases and J 4 bases; bases outside gene matches: 0. The CDR3 region is CASRTGGTGELFF. The CDR3 DNA is TGTGCCAGCAGGACAGGGGGCACCGGGGAGCTGTTTTTT.

This clone has only a few counts. The chain has TRBV27 and TRBJ1-6, with TRBD1 matching 7 bases. Trimming removed 3 bases from V and 10 bases from J; junction bases left unmatched: 9. The CDR3 loop spans 15 amino acids. Germline V gives CDR1 MNHEY, CDR2 SMNVEV (reference sequence). CDR3 residues: CASSFGDSMASPLHF. Written as DNA, the CDR3 is TGTGCCAGCAGTTTCGGGGACAGTATGGCCTCACCCCTCCACTTT.